This record concerns one T cell receptor (beta chain) sequence. TCRdb's copy holds only in-frame clones and misses some; the assay was immunoSEQ multiplex PCR. The sample consists of approximately 24,000 clones, about 85% of them appearing once. In germline, CDR1 is MGHRA, CDR2 YSYEKL. V was cut by 0 bases and J by 9 bases, with 18 bases left in between. The CDR3 length is 16 residues. This specimen comes from a study of OX40 agonist ivuxolimab in advanced cancers. This rearrangement joins TRBV4-1 to TRBJ2-1; a weak D match, TRBD2 (5 bases). The clonotype originates from an adult with an advanced solid tumor such as melanoma, head and neck, liver or kidney cancer. Sequencing used CD4+ or CD8+ T cells sorted from blood, obtained in a trial of the OX40 agonist ivuxolimab. In nucleotides, the CDR3 is TGCGCCAGCAGCCAAGATCCGGACTCGTTGTCTGTTGAGCAGTTCTTC. This codes for CASSQDPDSLSVEQFF.